A single sample is the source of the 8 T cell receptor beta chains below, sequenced in a study of blood T cell repertoires in COVID-19. Assay used: immunoSEQ multiplex PCR; TCRdb lists only in-frame clones, some missing. The data contain over 70,000 clones, more than 65% of them singletons. The sequenced material came from peripheral blood. Every receptor here comes from a human donor in a cohort sampled during active COVID-19.

This clone occurred once. This chain connects TRBV4-3 to TRBJ1-1, with 10 nucleotides matching TRBD1. The V gene end was trimmed by 0 bases and the J gene end by 4 bases; junction bases not matched to a gene: 5. Germline loops: CDR1 LGHNA, CDR2 YSLEER. This CDR3 has 16 amino acids. DNA of the CDR3: TGCGCCAGCAGCCAAGATGCCGGGACAGGGGCCACTGAAGCTTTCTTT. Residues: CASSQDAGTGATEAFF.

The V and J genes are TRBV23-1 and TRBJ2-1; 11 nucleotides line up with TRBD2. TRBV23-1 is treated as an ORF (open reading frame) with a function not yet certain. The CDR3 has 22 amino acids. V trimming: 1 base; J trimming: 16 bases; junction bases outside the gene matches: 33. The CDR3 reads CASSQLPPELAGEFLSLQAGFF. As DNA, the CDR3 is TGCGCCAGCAGTCAATTGCCCCCTGAACTAGCGGGGGAGTTTCTTTCCCTGCAGGCGGGATTCTTC.

The CDR3 protein is CASSEFRDRTNYGYTF. CDR3 nucleotides: TGTGCCAGCAGTGAGTTCCGGGACAGAACAAACTATGGCTACACCTTC. The chain links TRBV6-1 to TRBJ1-2; 7 positions match TRBD1. V lost 3 bases, J lost 2 bases, and 9 bases stayed unmatched. The CDR3 loop spans 16 amino acids. Per germline, CDR1 MNHNS and CDR2 SASEGT.

J is TRBJ1-6 and V is TRBV6-1; D is unclear. Germline assignment: CDR1 MNHNS and CDR2 SASEGT. V dropped 4 bases and J dropped 10 bases, with 20 bases sitting between them. The CDR3 runs 16 residues. CDR3 bases: TGTGCCAGCAGTGTCGGTGGGAGGGAAGTGATCTCACCCCTCCACTTT. It is translated as CASSVGGREVISPLHF.

The chain has TRBV4-2 and TRBJ2-2, with D perhaps matching TRBD2 (6 bases). V lost 4 bases, J lost 5 bases, and 23 bases lay in between. Germline V lookup: CDR1 LGHNA, CDR2 YNFKEQ. The CDR3 length is 18 residues. CDR3 region: CASSPREDTPDLTGELFF. The CDR3, as DNA: TGTGCCAGCAGCCCCAGGGAGGACACCCCAGACCTAACCGGGGAGCTGTTTTTT.

The chain has TRBV12-5 and TRBJ2-7; maybe TRBD1 (5 bases). The V end was cut by 6 bases, the J end by 5 bases, with 11 bases between. The CDR3 spans 12 residues. Germline V CDR1 and CDR2: LGHNT, FRNRAP. The CDR3 coding sequence is TGTGCTAGTGGCCATGCAGGGAACGAGCAGTACTTC. The encoded protein is CASGHAGNEQYF.

The rearrangement uses TRBV18 and TRBJ2-5, with 7 bases lining up with TRBD2. CDR1 is KGHSH and CDR2 is LQKENI in the germline V gene. The CDR3 runs 13 residues. The V segment lost 4 bases and the J segment 3 bases; nucleotides outside the gene matches: 2. As DNA, the CDR3 is TGTGCCAGCTCACAAAGCGGGGAAGAGACCCAGTACTTC. Protein: CASSQSGEETQYF. Using reference TRBV18 and TRBJ2-5 for the parts outside the CDR3, the full variable domain is NAGVMQNPRHLVRRRGQEARLRCSPMKGHSHVYWYRQLPEEGLKFMVYLQKENIIDESGMPKERFSAEFPKEGPSILRIQQVVRGDSAAYFCASSQSGEETQYFGPGTRLLVL.

The chain recombines TRBV5-4 with TRBJ2-7; perhaps TRBD1 as D (6 bases). The germline V and J ends were trimmed by 4 bases and 7 bases, with 21 bases remaining between them. Germline V CDR1 and CDR2: SGHNT, YYREEE (reference sequence). This CDR3 region has 15 residues. CDR3 protein: CASSLFQGISLEQYF. CDR3 sequence (DNA): TGTGCCAGCAGCCTTTTTCAGGGGATTTCCCTGGAGCAGTACTTC.